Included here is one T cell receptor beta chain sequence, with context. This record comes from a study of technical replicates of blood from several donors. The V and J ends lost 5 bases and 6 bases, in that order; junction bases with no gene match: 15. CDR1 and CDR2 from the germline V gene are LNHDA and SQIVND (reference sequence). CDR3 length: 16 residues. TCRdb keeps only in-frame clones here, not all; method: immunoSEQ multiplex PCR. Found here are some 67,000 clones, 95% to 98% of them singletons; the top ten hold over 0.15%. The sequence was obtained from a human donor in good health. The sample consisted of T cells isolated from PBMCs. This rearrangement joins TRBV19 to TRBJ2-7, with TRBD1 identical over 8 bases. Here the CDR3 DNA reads TGTGCCAGTAGTTCTCAGGGGGCAGGGACTCCCACCGAGCAGTACTTC. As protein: CASSSQGAGTPTEQYF.